The 3 T cell receptor beta chains reported below all come from one sample, sequenced in a study of graft-versus-host responses after intestinal transplantation (TCRdb year 2021). The receptor library was made with the immunoSEQ multiplex PCR assay. TCRdb's version of the immuneACCESS table is confined to in-frame rearrangements and falls short of the full clone set. An unresolved V gene accounts for under half of the shortfall where checked; the remainder is of unknown origin. The sample data list fewer than 30,000 clones, and 85% to 95% of these were observed just once. Clones ranked in the top ten supply 0.7% to 0.85% of the sample. The source material was PBMCs, sampled 66 days after intestinal transplant. These receptors were obtained from a human patient who received an intestinal transplant, so some T cells may come from the graft donor.

The rearrangement joins TRBV15 to TRBJ2-5, with 7 bases lining up with TRBD2. CDR1 is LNHNV, CDR2 YYDKDF, per germline (reference sequence). The CDR3 extends over 14 amino acids. V lost 3 bases, J lost 4 bases, and 5 bases stayed unmatched. The CDR3 DNA sequence: TGTGCCACCAGCAGCAGGACGGGGGGAGAGACCCAGTACTTC. This gives the protein CATSSRTGGETQYF.

This clone was observed once. The chain uses TRBV12-5 and TRBJ1-2, with TRBD1 as a possible D gene (6 bases). Germline loops: CDR1 LGHNT, CDR2 FRNRAP. V dropped 9 bases and J dropped 3 bases, with 26 bases sitting between them. The CDR3 runs 17 residues. The CDR3 spells CASGIQDSRAPYYGYTF. For the CDR3, the DNA is TGTGCTAGCGGAATCCAGGACAGCAGAGCACCCTACTATGGCTACACCTTC.

The genes are TRBV4-1 and TRBJ2-1, with D unclear. Germline lookup yields CDR1 MGHRA and CDR2 YSYEKL. Trimming shortened V by 1 base and J by 7 bases, and 14 bases separated the two germline ends. The length of the CDR3 is 15 residues. The CDR3 sequence is CASSQGPAAVNEQFF. CDR3 DNA: TGCGCCAGCAGCCAAGGCCCCGCGGCCGTTAATGAGCAGTTCTTC.